These T cell receptor beta chains were read from a single sample in a study of identifying expanded T cells in peripheral blood. TCRdb's copy holds only in-frame clones and misses some; the assay was immunoSEQ multiplex PCR. The sample lists some 78,000 clones, 84% seen once, with about 17% in the top ten. Specimen: blood. The source is a person between 18 and 69 years old in good health. The CDR3 runs from the conserved cysteine through the conserved F or W. D genes are given only for firm matches. The listing skips clone size in some rows; elsewhere it reads once, few, many or a size class.

clone size,D gene,V gene,J gene,CDR3 length,CDR3 protein,CDR3 DNA
NA,NA,TRBV28,TRBJ1-2,17,CASSLPQGWETNYGYTF,TGTGCCAGCAGTTTACCCCAAGGGTGGGAGACTAACTATGGCTACACCTTC
NA,NA,TRBV10-3,TRBJ1-2,11,CAISESYGYTF,TGTGCCATCAGTGAGTCCTATGGCTACACCTTC
NA,NA,TRBV14,TRBJ2-7,12,CASSARLGEQYF,TGTGCCAGCAGCGCCAGGTTAGGCGAGCAGTACTTC
NA,NA,TRBV19,TRBJ1-2,14,CASSIGRGFNGYTF,TGTGCCAGTAGTATAGGCAGGGGTTTTAATGGCTACACCTTC
NA,NA,TRBV5-1,TRBJ1-1,15,CASSLGTSWETEAFF,TGCGCCAGCAGCTTGGGGACAAGCTGGGAGACTGAAGCTTTCTTT
NA,NA,TRBV7-2,TRBJ2-7,13,CASSFGREAEQYF,TGTGCCAGCAGCTTCGGGAGAGAGGCCGAGCAGTACTTC
NA,NA,TRBV5-6,TRBJ2-4,16,CASSSLGQLAKNIQYF,TGTGCCAGCAGCAGCCTTGGACAGCTAGCCAAAAACATTCAGTACTTC
NA,NA,TRBV18,TRBJ1-3,15,CASSADNPSGNTIYF,TGTGCCAGCTCGGCAGACAACCCATCTGGAAACACCATATATTTT
NA,NA,TRBV20-1,TRBJ1-1,11,CSAPHGTEAFF,TGCAGTGCCCCACACGGCACTGAAGCTTTCTTT
NA,NA,TRBV2,TRBJ2-7,13,CASTSESSYEQYF,TGTGCCAGCACTAGCGAGAGCTCCTACGAGCAGTACTTC
NA,NA,TRBV11-3,TRBJ2-2,14,CASSLEGTTGELFF,TGTGCCAGCAGCTTAGAGGGAACCACCGGGGAGCTGTTTTTT
NA,NA,TRBV7-6,TRBJ1-3,15,CASSLLDRSGNTIYF,TGTGCCAGCAGCCTCCTCGACCGCTCTGGAAACACCATATATTTT
NA,NA,TRBV11-2,TRBJ1-4,15,CASSLGGAGARKLFF,TGTGCCAGCAGCTTAGGGGGGGCAGGGGCGCGAAAACTGTTTTTT
NA,NA,TRBV11-2,TRBJ2-7,16,CASSLDSGAGGGEQYF,TGTGCCAGCAGCTTAGATTCAGGGGCCGGCGGTGGCGAGCAGTACTTC
NA,TRBD2,TRBV5-1,TRBJ2-3,18,CASSFLLAGAISTDTQYF,TGCGCCAGCAGCTTTCTTCTAGCGGGAGCCATTAGCACAGATACGCAGTATTTT
NA,TRBD2,TRBV11-2,TRBJ2-5,15,CASSFGGRVEETQYF,TGTGCCAGCAGCTTCGGCGGGAGAGTGGAAGAGACCCAGTACTTC
NA,NA,TRBV7-2,TRBJ2-7,17,CASSYRAIGASSYEQYF,TGTGCCAGCAGCTACCGAGCCATCGGGGCGAGCTCCTACGAGCAGTACTTC
few,NA,TRBV9,TRBJ2-1,14,CASSVGGNYNEQFF,TGTGCCAGCAGCGTTGGCGGGAACTACAATGAGCAGTTCTTC
NA,NA,TRBV29-1,TRBJ2-1,13,CSGQGLSYNEQFF,TGCAGCGGCCAGGGTTTATCCTACAATGAGCAGTTCTTC
NA,TRBD2,TRBV11-2,TRBJ2-1,15,CASSFGLAGPNEQFF,TGTGCCAGCAGCTTCGGACTAGCGGGGCCTAATGAGCAGTTCTTC
NA,NA,TRBV27,TRBJ1-1,14,CASSFLQANTEAFF,TGTGCCAGCAGTTTTCTCCAGGCGAACACTGAAGCTTTCTTT
NA,NA,TRBV28,TRBJ2-5,15,CASRGHGGGQETQYF,TGTGCCAGCAGGGGGCACGGTGGGGGGCAGGAGACCCAGTACTTC
NA,TRBD1,TRBV13,TRBJ1-4,18,CASTMGTTGGSANEKLFF,TGTGCCAGCACCATGGGTACGACAGGGGGCTCTGCTAATGAAAAACTGTTTTTT
NA,NA,TRBV6-5,TRBJ1-1,15,CASSYSTWPSDEAFF,TGTGCCAGCAGTTACTCTACTTGGCCAAGTGATGAAGCTTTCTTT
once,TRBD1,TRBV30,TRBJ1-1,13,CAWSLDRATEAFF,TGTGCCTGGAGCCTCGACAGGGCCACTGAAGCTTTCTTT
NA,NA,TRBV10-3,TRBJ2-2,14,CAISEPRSTGELFF,TGTGCCATCAGTGAGCCAAGGAGCACCGGGGAGCTGTTTTTT
NA,NA,TRBV28,TRBJ2-5,14,CASSFSSRGETQYF,TGTGCCAGCAGTTTTTCGTCCCGAGGAGAGACCCAGTACTTC
once,NA,TRBV14,TRBJ1-1,14,CASSQGRSYTEAFF,TGTGCCAGCAGCCAAGGCAGGTCTTACACTGAAGCTTTCTTT
NA,TRBD1,TRBV29-1,TRBJ1-1,13,CSVLGTGGAGAFF,TGCAGCGTTCTAGGGACAGGGGGCGCCGGGGCTTTCTTT
NA,TRBD2,TRBV9,TRBJ2-3,13,CASGLVGTDTQYF,TGTGCCAGCGGACTAGTCGGCACAGATACGCAGTATTTT
NA,NA,TRBV5-4,TRBJ2-3,13,CASSFLGTDTQYF,TGTGCCAGCAGCTTTTTAGGCACAGATACGCAGTATTTT